The clone carrying this T cell receptor beta chain occurred a few times. The antigen remains undetermined. This entry belongs to a study of blood T cells in healthy people across ages. Whole-study results and caveats: Long-lived donors carried more naive CD4+ cells and greater diversity than aged donors.

Using a J-beta primer mix together with a sample-barcoded 5' primer, a second PCR was run for roughly 6 to 11 cycles. A single record per CDR3 protein comes from TCRdb applying MiXCR to the 5' RACE reads. The sample lists more than 500,000 distinct CDR3 sequences; 27% were seen once. CDR3 length: 17 residues. J lost 0 bases, V lost 0 bases, and 4 bases had no gene match. Per the germline V gene, CDR1 is SGHDN and CDR2 is FVKESK. Sample donors were healthy Caucasian individuals that came from Russia, aged roughly 6 to 100. J is TRBJ2-3 and V is TRBV14; 9 bases align to TRBD2. This TCR came from a woman in her seventies in good health. Sequencing was performed on blood. The CDR3 bases are TGTGCCAGCAGCCAAGACCTAGCGGGGACTAGCACAGATACGCAGTATTTT. It specifies CASSQDLAGTSTDTQYF. Variable domain in full (rest from reference TRBV14 and TRBJ2-3): EAGVTQFPSHSVIEKGQTVTLRCDPISGHDNLYWYRRVMGKEIKFLLHFVKESKQDESGMPNNRFLAERTGGTYSTLKVQPAELEDSGVYFCASSQDLAGTSTDTQYFGPGTRLTVL.